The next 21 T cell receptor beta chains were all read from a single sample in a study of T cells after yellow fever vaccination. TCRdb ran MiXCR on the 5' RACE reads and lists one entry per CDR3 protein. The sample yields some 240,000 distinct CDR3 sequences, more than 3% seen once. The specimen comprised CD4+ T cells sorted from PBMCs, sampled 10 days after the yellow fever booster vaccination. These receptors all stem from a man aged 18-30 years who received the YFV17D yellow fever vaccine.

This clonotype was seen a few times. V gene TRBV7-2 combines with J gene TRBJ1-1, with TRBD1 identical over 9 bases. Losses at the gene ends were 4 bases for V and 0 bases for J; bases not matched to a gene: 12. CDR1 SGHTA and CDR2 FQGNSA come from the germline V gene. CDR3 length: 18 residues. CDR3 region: CASSSGPGQGGLNTEAFF. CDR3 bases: TGTGCCAGCAGCTCAGGTCCGGGACAGGGTGGGTTGAACACTGAAGCTTTCTTT.

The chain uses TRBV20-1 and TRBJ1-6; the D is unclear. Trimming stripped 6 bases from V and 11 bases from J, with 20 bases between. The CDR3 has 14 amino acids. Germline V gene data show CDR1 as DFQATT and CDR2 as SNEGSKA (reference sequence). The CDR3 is CSAGAGSLLTPLHF. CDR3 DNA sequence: TGCAGTGCCGGCGCCGGGTCCCTATTGACACCCCTCCACTTT.

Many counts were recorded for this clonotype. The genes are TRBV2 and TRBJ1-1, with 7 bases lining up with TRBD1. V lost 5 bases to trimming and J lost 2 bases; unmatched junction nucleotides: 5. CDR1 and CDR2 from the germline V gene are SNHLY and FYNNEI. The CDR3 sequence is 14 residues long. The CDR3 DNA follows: TGTGCCAGCAGTTTTGACAGGGCTAACACTGAAGCTTTCTTT. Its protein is CASSFDRANTEAFF.

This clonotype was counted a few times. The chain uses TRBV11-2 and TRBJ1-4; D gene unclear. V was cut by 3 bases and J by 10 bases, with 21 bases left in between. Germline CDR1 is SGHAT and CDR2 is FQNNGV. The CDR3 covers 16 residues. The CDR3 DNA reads TGTGCCAGCAGCTTGCAAGGAGCCCCATCACGTGGAAAACTGTTTTTT. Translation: CASSLQGAPSRGKLFF.

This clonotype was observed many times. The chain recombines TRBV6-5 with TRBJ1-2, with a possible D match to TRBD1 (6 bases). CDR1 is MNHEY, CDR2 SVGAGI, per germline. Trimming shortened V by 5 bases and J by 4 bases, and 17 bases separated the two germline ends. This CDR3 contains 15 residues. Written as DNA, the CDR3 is TGTGCCAGCAGTATGTCCAGGGGTTTCGGCTATGGCTACACCTTC. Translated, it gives CASSMSRGFGYGYTF.

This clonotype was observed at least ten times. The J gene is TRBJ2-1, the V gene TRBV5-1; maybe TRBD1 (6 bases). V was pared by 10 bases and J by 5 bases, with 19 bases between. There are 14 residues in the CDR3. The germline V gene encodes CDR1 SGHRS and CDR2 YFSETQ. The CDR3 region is CARQGPSPDNEQFF. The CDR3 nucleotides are TGCGCCCGCCAGGGGCCCTCGCCCGACAATGAGCAGTTCTTC.

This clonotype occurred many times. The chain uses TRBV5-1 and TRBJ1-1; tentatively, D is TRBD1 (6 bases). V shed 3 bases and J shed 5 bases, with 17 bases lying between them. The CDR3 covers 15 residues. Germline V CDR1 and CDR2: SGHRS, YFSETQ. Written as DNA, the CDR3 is TGCGCCAGCAGCTCGGGCCCAGGGGTGGGGACTGAAGCTTTCTTT. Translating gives CASSSGPGVGTEAFF.

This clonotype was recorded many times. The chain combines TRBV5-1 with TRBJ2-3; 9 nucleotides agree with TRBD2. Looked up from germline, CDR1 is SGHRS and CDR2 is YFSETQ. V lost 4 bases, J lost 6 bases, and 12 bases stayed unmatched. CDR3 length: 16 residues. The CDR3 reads CASSPWRGGDDDTQYF. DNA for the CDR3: TGCGCCAGCAGCCCGTGGCGGGGGGGAGATGACGATACGCAGTATTTT. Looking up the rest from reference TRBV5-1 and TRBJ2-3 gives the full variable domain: KAGVTQTPRYLIKTRGQQVTLSCSPISGHRSVSWYQQTPGQGLQFLFEYFSETQRNKGNFPGRFSGRQFSNSRSEMNVSTLELGDSALYLCASSPWRGGDDDTQYFGPGTRLTVL.

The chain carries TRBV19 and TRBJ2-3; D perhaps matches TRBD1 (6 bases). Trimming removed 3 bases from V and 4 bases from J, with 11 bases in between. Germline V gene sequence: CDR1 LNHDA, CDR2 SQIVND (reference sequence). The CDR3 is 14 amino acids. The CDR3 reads CASSIYRTADTQYF. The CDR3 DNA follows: TGTGCCAGTAGTATCTACCGGACAGCAGATACGCAGTATTTT.

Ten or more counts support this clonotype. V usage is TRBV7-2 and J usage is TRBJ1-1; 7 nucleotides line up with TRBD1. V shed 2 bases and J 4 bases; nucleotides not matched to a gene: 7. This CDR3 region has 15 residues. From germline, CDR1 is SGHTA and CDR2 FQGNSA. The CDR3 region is CASSLSQTGSTEAFF. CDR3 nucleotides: TGTGCCAGCAGCTTATCGCAGACAGGGTCCACTGAAGCTTTCTTT.

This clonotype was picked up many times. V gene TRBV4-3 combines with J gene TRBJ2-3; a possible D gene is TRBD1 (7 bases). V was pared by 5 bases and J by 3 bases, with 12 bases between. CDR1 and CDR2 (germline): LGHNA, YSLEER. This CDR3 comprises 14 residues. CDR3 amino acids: CASSIGGQTDTQYF. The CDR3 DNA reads TGCGCCAGCAGCATCGGGGGACAGACAGATACGCAGTATTTT.

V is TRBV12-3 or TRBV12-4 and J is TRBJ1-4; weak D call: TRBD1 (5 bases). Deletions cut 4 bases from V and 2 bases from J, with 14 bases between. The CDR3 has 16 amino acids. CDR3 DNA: TGTGCCAGCAGTTCCTCGACGGGGGAGACTAATGAAAAACTGTTTTTT. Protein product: CASSSSTGETNEKLFF.

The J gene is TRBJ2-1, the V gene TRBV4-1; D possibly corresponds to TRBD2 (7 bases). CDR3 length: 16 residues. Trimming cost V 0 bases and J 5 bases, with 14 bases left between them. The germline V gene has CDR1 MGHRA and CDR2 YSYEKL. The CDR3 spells CASSQDWGGGHNEQFF. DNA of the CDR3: TGCGCCAGCAGCCAAGATTGGGGGGGCGGGCACAATGAGCAGTTCTTC.

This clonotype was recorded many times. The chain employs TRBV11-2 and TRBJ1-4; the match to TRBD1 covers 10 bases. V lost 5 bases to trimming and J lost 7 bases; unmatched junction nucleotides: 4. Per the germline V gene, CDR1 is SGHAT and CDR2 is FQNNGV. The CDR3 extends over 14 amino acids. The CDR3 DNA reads TGTGCCAGCAGCACCGGGACAGGGGTTGAAAAACTGTTTTTT. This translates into CASSTGTGVEKLFF.

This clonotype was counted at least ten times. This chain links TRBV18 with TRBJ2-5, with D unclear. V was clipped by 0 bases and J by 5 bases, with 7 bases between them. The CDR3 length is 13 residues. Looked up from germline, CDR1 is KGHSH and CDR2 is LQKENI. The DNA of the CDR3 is TGTGCCAGCTCACCACCTCCCGGGGAGACCCAGTACTTC. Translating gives CASSPPPGETQYF.

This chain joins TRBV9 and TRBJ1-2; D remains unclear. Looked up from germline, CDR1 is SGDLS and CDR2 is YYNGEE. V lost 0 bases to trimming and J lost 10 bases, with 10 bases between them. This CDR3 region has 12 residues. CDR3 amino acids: CASSVDGWDYTF. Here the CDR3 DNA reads TGTGCCAGCAGCGTAGACGGATGGGACTACACCTTC.

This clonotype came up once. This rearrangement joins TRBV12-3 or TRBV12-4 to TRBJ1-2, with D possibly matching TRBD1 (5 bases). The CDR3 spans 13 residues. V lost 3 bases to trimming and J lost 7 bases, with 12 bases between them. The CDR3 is CASSFWGVLGYTF. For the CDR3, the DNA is TGTGCCAGCAGTTTTTGGGGCGTGCTTGGCTACACCTTC.

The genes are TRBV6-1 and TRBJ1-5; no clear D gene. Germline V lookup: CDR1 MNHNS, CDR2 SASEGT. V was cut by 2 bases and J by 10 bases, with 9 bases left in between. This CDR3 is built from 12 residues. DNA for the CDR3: TGTGCCAGCAGTGAATTGCGGCGTCCCCAGCATTTT. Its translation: CASSELRRPQHF.

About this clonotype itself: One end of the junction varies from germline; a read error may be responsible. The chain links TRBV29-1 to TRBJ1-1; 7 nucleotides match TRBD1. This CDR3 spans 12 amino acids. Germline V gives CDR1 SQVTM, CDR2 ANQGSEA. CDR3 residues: CRGDRQNTDAFF. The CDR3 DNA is TGCAGGGGGGACAGACAGAACACTGATGCTTTCTTT.

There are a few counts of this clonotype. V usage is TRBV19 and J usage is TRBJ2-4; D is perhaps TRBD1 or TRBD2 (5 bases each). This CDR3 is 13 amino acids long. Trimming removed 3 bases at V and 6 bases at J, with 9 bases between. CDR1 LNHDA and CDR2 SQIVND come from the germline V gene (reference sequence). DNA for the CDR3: TGTGCCAGTAGTATTTGGGGGAGAAACATTCAGTACTTC. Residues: CASSIWGRNIQYF.

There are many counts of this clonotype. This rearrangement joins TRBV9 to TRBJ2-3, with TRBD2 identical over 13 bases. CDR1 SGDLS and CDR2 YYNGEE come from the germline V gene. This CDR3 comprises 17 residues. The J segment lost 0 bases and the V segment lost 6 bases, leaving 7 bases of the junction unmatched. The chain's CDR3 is CASTRTTSGGSTDTQYF. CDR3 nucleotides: TGTGCCAGCACCCGAACGACTAGCGGGGGGAGCACAGATACGCAGTATTTT.